The rows below give T cell receptor beta chains drawn from one sample of a study of control samples from healthy donors and cancer patients. Assay used: immunoSEQ multiplex PCR; TCRdb lists only in-frame clones, some missing. The sample lists 150,000 or so clones, roughly 92% seen once, with around 6% in the top ten. Sequencing was done on a sample of blood. These receptors were taken from a man aged 18 to 29 in good health. CDR3s include the opening cysteine and the closing phenylalanine or tryptophan. The D gene is left open where the match is weak. Only some rows state a clone size, as once, few, many or a class for expanded clones.

clone_size	v_call	d_call	j_call	cdr3_aa	cdr3_nt
-	TRBV19	TRBD1	TRBJ1-6	CATAGQGYNSPLHF	TGTGCCACTGCGGGACAGGGGTATAATTCACCCCTCCACTTT
-	TRBV21-1	-	TRBJ1-6	CASRFRRGGSPLHF	TGTGCCAGCAGGTTCAGACGAGGGGGTTCACCCCTCCACTTT
-	TRBV3-1/TRBV3-2	-	TRBJ2-7	CASSPKGTWGGEQYF	TGTGCCAGCAGCCCAAAGGGGACATGGGGGGGCGAGCAGTACTTC
-	TRBV4-1	-	TRBJ2-5	CASSQDLRASLVETQYF	TGCGCCAGCAGCCAAGATCTGCGGGCTAGCTTGGTAGAGACCCAGTACTTC
-	TRBV21-1	-	TRBJ1-1	CASTEIQGVGTEAFF	TGTGCCAGCACCGAAATCCAGGGGGTAGGGACTGAAGCTTTCTTT
-	TRBV5-3	-	TRBJ1-5	CARSSWAGNQPQHF	TGTGCCAGAAGCTCGTGGGCGGGAAATCAGCCCCAGCATTTT
-	TRBV6-5	TRBD1	TRBJ1-2	CASSYSKGAGYGYTF	TGTGCCAGCAGTTACTCTAAGGGGGCAGGGTATGGCTACACCTTC
-	TRBV19	-	TRBJ2-5	CASSIGGAGAETQYF	TGTGCCAGTAGTATAGGGGGCGCGGGGGCGGAGACCCAGTACTTC
-	TRBV6-5	TRBD1	TRBJ2-3	CASSRGGWLTDTQYF	TGTGCCAGCAGTCGAGGGGGCTGGCTCACAGATACGCAGTATTTT
-	TRBV5-1	TRBD2	TRBJ2-7	CASRNLAGSSYEQYF	TGCGCCAGCAGGAACCTAGCGGGCAGCTCCTACGAGCAGTACTTC
-	TRBV14	TRBD2	TRBJ2-7	CASSQDQWTSGEVYEQYF	TGTGCCAGCAGCCAAGATCAGTGGACTAGCGGGGAAGTGTACGAGCAGTACTTC
-	TRBV2	-	TRBJ2-4	CASSERGKNIQYF	TGTGCCAGCAGTGAACGGGGAAAAAACATTCAGTACTTC
-	TRBV7-9	TRBD2	TRBJ2-5	CASSPGLAVYQETQYF	TGTGCCAGCAGTCCCGGACTAGCGGTGTACCAAGAGACCCAGTACTTC
-	TRBV9	TRBD1	TRBJ2-7	CASSAQGTASYEQYF	TGTGCCAGCAGCGCCCAAGGGACAGCCTCCTACGAGCAGTACTTC
-	TRBV20-1	-	TRBJ1-2	CSASRQGNGYTF	TGCAGTGCTAGTCGGCAGGGAAATGGCTACACCTTC
-	TRBV15	-	TRBJ2-7	CATSIKGGDTGEQYF	TGTGCCACCAGCATTAAGGGGGGCGATACTGGCGAGCAGTACTTC
once	TRBV12-3/TRBV12-4	-	TRBJ1-1	CASSFLGGLAFF	TGTGCCAGCAGTTTTTTAGGGGGGTTGGCTTTCTTT
few	TRBV5-6	TRBD1	TRBJ1-6	CASSWGQGNSPLHF	TGTGCCAGCAGCTGGGGACAGGGGAATTCACCCCTCCACTTT
-	TRBV3-1/TRBV3-2	-	TRBJ1-3	CASSQEIWLSGNTIYF	TGTGCCAGCAGCCAAGAGATATGGTTATCTGGAAACACCATATATTTT
-	TRBV15	-	TRBJ2-7	CATSRSGQVSEQYF	TGTGCCACATCTAGGTCGGGACAAGTCTCCGAGCAGTACTTC
-	TRBV25-1	-	TRBJ1-2	CASSEPGPLGGYGYTF	TGTGCCAGCAGTGAACCCGGACCCCTAGGTGGCTATGGCTACACCTTC
-	TRBV7-9	TRBD2	TRBJ2-5	CASSPETSGGWETQYF	TGTGCCAGCAGCCCAGAGACTAGCGGGGGGTGGGAGACCCAGTACTTC
-	TRBV4-1	-	TRBJ2-4	CASSHPLRGAKNIQYF	TGCGCCAGCAGCCACCCCCTGAGAGGGGCCAAAAACATTCAGTACTTC
-	TRBV3-1/TRBV3-2	-	TRBJ2-1	CASSQFPDRPGDEQFF	TGTGCCAGCAGCCAATTTCCGGACCGGCCCGGGGATGAGCAGTTCTTC
-	TRBV5-3	-	TRBJ1-2	CARSWKGGGYTF	TGTGCCAGAAGCTGGAAGGGGGGTGGCTACACCTTC
-	TRBV23-1	TRBD1	TRBJ1-1	CASTEVTGTGRGCDTEAFF	TGCGCCAGCACGGAGGTGACAGGGACAGGGAGGGGTTGTGACACTGAAGCTTTCTTT
-	TRBV15	TRBD2	TRBJ2-3	CATSRDLTSGKIDTQYF	TGTGCCACCAGCAGAGACTTGACTAGCGGTAAAATAGATACGCAGTATTTT
-	TRBV7-9	TRBD2	TRBJ2-1	CASSFGGAQPSQFF	TGTGCCAGCAGCTTCGGGGGGGCTCAGCCGTCCCAGTTCTTC
-	TRBV2	TRBD1	TRBJ1-1	CASRTGYNEAFF	TGTGCCAGTCGGACAGGGTATAATGAAGCTTTCTTT
-	TRBV12-5	TRBD1	TRBJ1-4	CASGHTTGGEKLFF	TGTGCTAGTGGTCACACGACAGGGGGGGAAAAACTGTTTTTT
-	TRBV10-3	-	TRBJ2-5	CAISRGAEQETQYF	TGTGCCATCAGTCGGGGGGCGGAACAAGAGACCCAGTACTTC
once	TRBV20-1	-	TRBJ2-1	CSASGGYNEQFF	TGCAGTGCTAGTGGCGGCTACAATGAGCAGTTCTTC
-	TRBV4-2	-	TRBJ1-4	CASSQAGFAEKLFF	TGTGCCAGCAGCCAAGCCGGGTTCGCTGAAAAACTGTTTTTT
-	TRBV19	-	TRBJ1-1	CASSIGRLRRRNTEAFF	TGTGCCAGTAGTATAGGTCGATTGAGACGGAGGAACACTGAAGCTTTCTTT
-	TRBV4-1	-	TRBJ1-5	CASSQVGVGQPQHF	TGCGCCAGCAGCCAAGTAGGGGTGGGCCAGCCCCAGCATTTT
-	TRBV11-2	-	TRBJ1-5	CASSLWSTTANQPQHF	TGTGCCAGCAGCTTATGGTCAACCACGGCGAATCAGCCCCAGCATTTT
-	TRBV6-6	TRBD1	TRBJ2-7	CASSYSTGQGYEQYF	TGTGCCAGCAGTTACTCGACTGGACAGGGTTACGAGCAGTACTTC
-	TRBV7-9	-	TRBJ1-6	CASSPRTPDNSPLHF	TGTGCCAGCAGCCCTCGGACACCAGATAATTCACCCCTCCACTTT
-	TRBV5-6	TRBD1	TRBJ2-7	CASSPLGGQGAYEQYF	TGTGCCAGCAGCCCCCTAGGGGGACAGGGGGCATACGAGCAGTACTTC
-	TRBV6-5	-	TRBJ1-1	CASSWGGMGDTEAFF	TGTGCCAGCAGCTGGGGCGGTATGGGTGACACTGAAGCTTTCTTT
-	TRBV6-5	-	TRBJ2-7	CASTQRDSFGDEQYF	TGTGCCAGCACCCAAAGGGACTCCTTTGGGGACGAGCAGTACTTC
-	TRBV5-4	TRBD1	TRBJ1-2	CASSSGTAPVYGYTF	TGTGCCAGCAGCTCCGGGACAGCTCCGGTCTATGGCTACACCTTC
-	TRBV29-1	TRBD1	TRBJ2-2	CSVGGTGLTGELFF	TGCAGCGTTGGGGGGACAGGGCTCACCGGGGAGCTGTTTTTT
-	TRBV3-1/TRBV3-2	TRBD2	TRBJ2-3	CASSQERLDGSSGGAATDTQYF	TGTGCCAGCAGCCAAGAGCGCCTTGACGGGTCGAGCGGGGGGGCTGCCACAGATACGCAGTATTTT
once	TRBV19	TRBD2	TRBJ2-2	CASKGAPGLAGGPNTGELFF	TGTGCCAGTAAGGGGGCACCGGGACTAGCGGGGGGCCCGAACACCGGGGAGCTGTTTTTT
-	TRBV18	-	TRBJ1-2	CASLAAGDYGYTF	TGTGCCAGCTTGGCCGCGGGGGACTATGGCTACACCTTC
-	TRBV2	TRBD1	TRBJ1-5	CASSQTGRGQPQHF	TGTGCCAGCAGTCAGACAGGGAGGGGTCAGCCCCAGCATTTT
few	TRBV6-5	-	TRBJ1-3	CASSYSTAGNTIYF	TGTGCCAGCAGTTACTCAACGGCGGGAAACACCATATATTTT
-	TRBV11-2	TRBD1	TRBJ1-2	CASNNLLDRVNGYTF	TGTGCCAGCAACAACCTCCTTGACAGGGTGAATGGCTACACCTTC
-	TRBV11-2	TRBD1	TRBJ1-1	CASSLTGGTEAFF	TGTGCCAGCAGCTTAACAGGGGGCACTGAAGCTTTCTTT
-	TRBV29-1	-	TRBJ2-2	CSVVWRANTGELFF	TGCAGCGTTGTTTGGAGGGCCAACACCGGGGAGCTGTTTTTT
-	TRBV3-1/TRBV3-2	-	TRBJ2-2	CASSPNTNTGELFF	TGTGCCAGCAGCCCGAACACGAACACCGGGGAGCTGTTTTTT
-	TRBV30	TRBD1	TRBJ1-6	CAWTGQGFSPLHF	TGTGCCTGGACTGGACAGGGGTTTTCACCCCTCCACTTT
-	TRBV7-9	-	TRBJ1-5	CASSLLGDYSNQPQHF	TGTGCCAGCAGCCTCCTCGGGGATTATAGCAATCAGCCCCAGCATTTT